The 21 T cell receptor beta chains presented below share a single source sample, sequenced in a study of blood T cell repertoires in COVID-19. Assay: immunoSEQ multiplex PCR; the TCRdb copy retains only in-frame clones and omits some. The sample records about 400,000 clones, over 75% being singletons. Sequencing used PBMCs or T cells enriched from blood (not recorded which). The source of these receptors is a middle-aged man in a cohort exposed to, infected with or recovered from COVID-19 (not recorded which).

This clone came up a few times. The gene calls are TRBV3-1 (or the pseudogene TRBV3-2) and TRBJ1-6; 12 bases agree with TRBD1. Germline V gives CDR1 LGHDT, CDR2 YNNKEL (reference sequence). The V gene end was trimmed by 1 base and the J gene end by 9 bases; junction bases not matched to a gene: 1. This CDR3 contains 15 residues. Here the CDR3 reads CASSQGGQGASPLHF. The CDR3 DNA is TGTGCCAGCAGCCAAGGGGGACAGGGGGCTTCACCCCTCCACTTT.

The rearrangement links TRBV28 to TRBJ2-5; no clear D gene. The germline V and J ends were trimmed by 6 bases and 4 bases, with 15 bases remaining between them. The CDR3 runs to 14 residues. In germline, CDR1 is MDHEN, CDR2 SYDVKM. The CDR3 protein is CASSAPPGGETQYF. The CDR3 DNA reads TGTGCCAGCAGCGCCCCCCCCGGTGGAGAGACCCAGTACTTC. Together with reference TRBV28 and TRBJ2-5, the CDR3 gives the full variable domain: DVKVTQSSRYLVKRTGEKVFLECVQDMDHENMFWYRQDPGLGLRLIYFSYDVKMKEKGDIPEGYSVSREKKERFSLILESASTNQTSMYLCASSAPPGGETQYFGPGTRLLVL.

This clone came up once. The chain combines TRBV27 with TRBJ1-2, with TRBD1 identical over 7 bases. The CDR3 length is 13 residues. Trimming cost V 6 bases and J 7 bases; bases outside gene matches: 8. The germline V gene has CDR1 MNHEY and CDR2 SMNVEV (reference sequence). CDR3 sequence (DNA): TGTGCCAGCAGCGAAAGGGGGCGGGGTGGCTACACCTTC. Amino acid sequence: CASSERGRGGYTF.

This clone was observed a handful of times. V usage is TRBV2 and J usage is TRBJ2-7, with 7 bases that match TRBD1. Germline V gene sequence: CDR1 SNHLY, CDR2 FYNNEI. The CDR3 is 14 amino acids. The V segment lost 7 bases and the J segment 5 bases; nucleotides outside the gene matches: 11. The CDR3 is CASNLDRVSHEQYF. CDR3 nucleotide sequence: TGTGCCAGCAATCTAGACAGGGTAAGCCACGAGCAGTACTTC.

The chain couples TRBV10-3 to TRBJ2-7, with TRBD1 matching 7 bases. After removal of 6 bases from V and 0 bases from J, the junction contained 5 bases not matched to a gene. The germline V gene encodes CDR1 ENHRY and CDR2 SYGVKD. The CDR3 covers 14 residues. CDR3 sequence: CAIRGQLSSYEQYF. The CDR3 DNA sequence: TGTGCCATCAGGGGACAGCTGAGCTCCTACGAGCAGTACTTC.

The chain couples TRBV5-4 to TRBJ1-2; 7 bases match TRBD1. Trimming removed 3 bases from V and 4 bases from J; junction bases left unmatched: 0. The CDR3 sequence is 12 residues long. Germline CDR1 and CDR2: SGHNT and YYREEE (reference sequence). The DNA for the CDR3 is TGTGCCAGCAGCTGGGACAGCTATGGCTACACCTTC. Residues: CASSWDSYGYTF.

This clone has more than one count but fewer than ten. This chain joins TRBV3-1 (or the pseudogene TRBV3-2) and TRBJ1-2; no definite D call. V gave up 1 base and J gave up 7 bases, with 13 bases separating them. Germline V lookup: CDR1 LGHDT, CDR2 YNNKEL (reference sequence). The CDR3 is made up of 14 amino acids. CDR3 amino acids: CASSQAVGSFGYTF. CDR3 DNA sequence: TGTGCCAGCAGCCAAGCGGTCGGGTCTTTTGGCTACACCTTC.

The chain employs TRBV5-1 and TRBJ2-1, with 7 bases identical to TRBD1. Germline V gene sequence: CDR1 SGHRS, CDR2 YFSETQ. The CDR3 totals 14 residues. The junction had 8 bases not matched to a gene; V was cut back by 4 bases and J by 7 bases. The CDR3, as DNA: TGCGCCAGCAGCCCAAGGGACAGAATAAATGAGCAGTTCTTC. Encoded protein: CASSPRDRINEQFF.

The chain employs TRBV5-1 and TRBJ1-4; 9 positions match TRBD1. From germline, CDR1 is SGHRS and CDR2 YFSETQ. J gave up 7 bases and V 3 bases, and 4 bases lay outside the gene matches. The CDR3 sequence is 14 residues long. Here the CDR3 reads CASSSTGGSEKLFF. CDR3 in DNA: TGCGCCAGCAGCTCGACAGGGGGAAGTGAAAAACTGTTTTTT.

A word on this clone: Within the sample, other DNA sequences also encode this same CDR3. The V gene is TRBV18, the J gene TRBJ1-5, with D hard to call. Germline V lookup: CDR1 KGHSH, CDR2 LQKENI. V lost 2 bases and J 5 bases, leaving 7 bases between the germline ends. The CDR3 is 13 amino acids. CDR3 sequence: CASSPGRDQPQHF. In nucleotides, the CDR3 is TGTGCCAGCTCACCAGGCCGTGATCAGCCCCAGCATTTT.

The rearrangement joins TRBV10-1 to TRBJ2-2, with D possibly being TRBD2 (6 bases). Germline assignment: CDR1 WNHNN and CDR2 SYGVQD (reference sequence). The CDR3 loop spans 13 amino acids. With 5 bases removed from V and 4 bases from J, the gap between germline ends came to 8 bases. The CDR3 DNA sequence: TGCGCCAGCAGTCCGGGACTCACCGGGGAGCTGTTTTTT. Encoded protein: CASSPGLTGELFF.

The gene calls are TRBV19 and TRBJ1-6, with D perhaps matching TRBD1 (5 bases). The CDR3 contains 15 residues. Germline CDR1 and CDR2: LNHDA and SQIVND (reference sequence). V lost 3 bases, J lost 7 bases, and 13 bases lay in between. CDR3 region: CASSMGGTFNSPLHF. The CDR3 coding sequence is TGTGCCAGTAGTATGGGGGGAACGTTCAATTCACCCCTCCACTTT.

The V and J genes are TRBV5-1 and TRBJ1-6, with 8 bases lining up with TRBD1. From germline, CDR1 is SGHRS and CDR2 YFSETQ. The length of the CDR3 is 16 residues. Unmatched junction bases numbered 7, after V lost 0 bases and J lost 8 bases. CDR3 DNA: TGCGCCAGCAGCTTGGCCCGACAGGGGTCTTATTCACCCCTCCACTTT. Amino acids: CASSLARQGSYSPLHF.

The chain has TRBV2 and TRBJ1-1; no clear D. CDR1 is SNHLY and CDR2 is FYNNEI in the germline V gene. The CDR3 is 13 residues long. With 6 bases removed from V and 0 bases from J, the gap between germline ends came to 8 bases. CDR3 sequence reads: CASRVEMNTEAFF. CDR3 in DNA: TGTGCCAGCAGGGTAGAAATGAACACTGAAGCTTTCTTT.

The chain employs TRBV3-1 (or the pseudogene TRBV3-2) and TRBJ2-6, with a weak D call TRBD1 (5 bases). V lost 4 bases and J lost 0, with 10 bases in between. The germline gives CDR1 LGHDT, CDR2 YNNKEL (reference sequence). This CDR3 region has 16 residues. The CDR3 loop is CASSPSGISGANVLTF. In DNA, the CDR3 is TGTGCCAGCAGCCCTTCAGGGATCTCTGGGGCCAACGTCCTGACTTTC.

The J gene is TRBJ1-5, the V gene TRBV5-1, with a tentative D call TRBD1 (6 bases). This CDR3 is built from 15 residues. V was clipped by 2 bases and J by 4 bases, with 13 bases between them. Per germline, CDR1 SGHRS and CDR2 YFSETQ. The CDR3 DNA is TGCGCCAGCAGCTTACAGGGTGGCGGGAATCAGCCCCAGCATTTT. It translates to CASSLQGGGNQPQHF.

The V and J genes are TRBV4-2 and TRBJ2-5; 13 bases line up with TRBD2. The CDR3 loop spans 17 amino acids. Germline values: CDR1 LGHNA, CDR2 YNFKEQ. V dropped 4 bases and J dropped 2; count of bases not matched to a gene: 7. The CDR3 nucleotides read TGTGCCAGCAGCCCCCGACTAGCGGGAGGACCACAAGAGACCCAGTACTTC. It is translated as CASSPRLAGGPQETQYF.

The chain has TRBV10-3 and TRBJ2-3; D perhaps matches TRBD2 (5 bases). The CDR3 contains 13 residues. The V gene lost 1 base and the J gene lost 11 bases, with 13 bases spanning the gap. In germline, CDR1 is ENHRY, CDR2 SYGVKD. CDR3 sequence: CAISELASQVQYF. CDR3 nucleotide sequence: TGTGCCATCAGTGAGTTGGCTAGCCAGGTGCAGTATTTT.

V usage is TRBV6-5 and J usage is TRBJ1-1; TRBD1 agrees at 10 bases. Germline V gives CDR1 MNHEY, CDR2 SVGAGI. Unmatched junction bases numbered 6, after V lost 5 bases and J lost 6 bases. The CDR3 runs to 14 residues. The CDR3 DNA reads TGTGCCAGCAGTAAGACAGGGGGCCGGGCTGAAGCTTTCTTT. Translating gives CASSKTGGRAEAFF.

This sequence joins TRBV28 and TRBJ1-1; 9 nucleotides agree with TRBD1. J gave up 0 bases and V 5 bases, and 7 bases lay outside the gene matches. Looked up from germline, CDR1 is MDHEN and CDR2 is SYDVKM. The CDR3 covers 16 residues. CDR3 nucleotides: TGTGCCAGCAGTCTAAGACAGGGGGTGATGAACACTGAAGCTTTCTTT. It codes for CASSLRQGVMNTEAFF.

Concerning this clone: This specimen includes other DNA sequences encoding the same CDR3. The chain uses TRBV5-1 and TRBJ2-1; D is possibly TRBD2 (5 bases). The CDR3 length is 14 residues. The V end lost 0 bases, the J end lost 6 bases, and 10 bases lay between the germline ends. Per the germline V gene, CDR1 is SGHRS and CDR2 is YFSETQ. The CDR3 region has the DNA TGCGCCAGCAGCTTGGGGGGAACTAGCAATGAGCAGTTCTTC. This sequence encodes CASSLGGTSNEQFF. Full variable domain (outside the CDR3, taken from reference TRBV5-1 and TRBJ2-1): KAGVTQTPRYLIKTRGQQVTLSCSPISGHRSVSWYQQTPGQGLQFLFEYFSETQRNKGNFPGRFSGRQFSNSRSEMNVSTLELGDSALYLCASSLGGTSNEQFFGPGTRLTVL.